A selection of T cell receptor beta chains follows, all from one sample in a study of cytomegalovirus exposure and HLA in healthy donors. Clones were read by immunoSEQ multiplex PCR, and TCRdb kept only the in-frame ones, dropping some. The sample lists about 140,000 clones, 80% to 90% seen once, with approximately 1.4% in the top ten. The sequenced sample consisted of PBMCs. The receptors stem from a woman between 25 and 40 years old in good health and CMV-seronegative. CDR3s include the opening cysteine and the closing phenylalanine or tryptophan. The D gene is left open where the match is weak. Size values are once, few and many counts, or a class for expanded clones, and some rows have none.

>TRBD2|-|TRBV15|TRBJ2-3
CATSLNLAGVDTQYF
TGTGCCACCAGCTTGAATCTAGCGGGGGTAGATACGCAGTATTTT
>-|-|TRBV5-1|TRBJ1-5
CASSLGGGLDQPQHF
TGCGCCAGCAGCTTGGGGGGGGGATTGGATCAGCCCCAGCATTTT
>TRBD1|-|TRBV27|TRBJ1-5
CASSSGQGIWGNQPQHF
TGTGCCAGCAGTTCGGGACAGGGGATTTGGGGCAATCAGCCCCAGCATTTT
>TRBD1|once|TRBV19|TRBJ1-1
CASSTGAFGTGGARTEAFF
TGTGCCAGTAGTACAGGAGCCTTCGGGACAGGGGGCGCGAGGACTGAAGCTTTCTTT
>-|-|TRBV14|TRBJ2-7
CASSQVRGYEQYF
TGTGCCAGCAGCCAAGTCAGGGGATACGAGCAGTACTTC
>-|-|TRBV5-1|TRBJ2-3
CASSLISGSTDTQYF
TGCGCCAGCAGCTTAATTTCGGGGAGCACAGATACGCAGTATTTT
>TRBD1|-|TRBV4-1|TRBJ1-6
CASSPHGQGGSNSPLHF
TGCGCCAGCAGCCCGCATGGACAGGGTGGTTCTAATTCACCCCTCCACTTT
>TRBD1|-|TRBV6-1|TRBJ2-5
CASRDREIIETQYF
TGTGCCAGCAGGGACAGGGAGATAATAGAGACCCAGTACTTC
>TRBD1|many|TRBV4-1|TRBJ1-3
CASSRPGQGLSLGSGNTIYF
TGCGCCAGCAGCCGACCGGGACAGGGATTATCTCTCGGGTCCGGAAACACCATATATTTT
>TRBD2|-|TRBV18|TRBJ2-3
CASSKPGLAVPTDTQYF
TGTGCCAGCTCAAAGCCGGGACTAGCGGTACCAACAGATACGCAGTATTTT
>-|-|TRBV13|TRBJ1-1
CASSPRGEISNEAFF
TGTGCCAGCAGCCCACGGGGAGAGATAAGTAATGAAGCTTTCTTT
>TRBD2|-|TRBV5-1|TRBJ2-4
CASSELAGGPDSKNIQYF
TGCGCCAGCAGCGAACTAGCGGGGGGGCCCGATTCCAAAAACATTCAGTACTTC
>TRBD2|-|TRBV2|TRBJ2-3
CASSPGLRRSDTQYF
TGTGCCAGCAGCCCGGGACTACGAAGGTCTGATACGCAGTATTTT
>TRBD2|-|TRBV7-2|TRBJ2-5
CASSETSGRGTQYF
TGTGCCAGCAGCGAGACTAGCGGCCGGGGGACCCAGTACTTC
>TRBD2|-|TRBV6-5|TRBJ2-3
CASSPRGGTDTQYF
TGTGCCAGCAGTCCTCGGGGGGGGACAGATACGCAGTATTTT
>TRBD1|-|TRBV6-1|TRBJ2-1
CASSEVGQGANEQFF
TGTGCCAGCAGTGAAGTAGGACAGGGGGCGAATGAGCAGTTCTTC